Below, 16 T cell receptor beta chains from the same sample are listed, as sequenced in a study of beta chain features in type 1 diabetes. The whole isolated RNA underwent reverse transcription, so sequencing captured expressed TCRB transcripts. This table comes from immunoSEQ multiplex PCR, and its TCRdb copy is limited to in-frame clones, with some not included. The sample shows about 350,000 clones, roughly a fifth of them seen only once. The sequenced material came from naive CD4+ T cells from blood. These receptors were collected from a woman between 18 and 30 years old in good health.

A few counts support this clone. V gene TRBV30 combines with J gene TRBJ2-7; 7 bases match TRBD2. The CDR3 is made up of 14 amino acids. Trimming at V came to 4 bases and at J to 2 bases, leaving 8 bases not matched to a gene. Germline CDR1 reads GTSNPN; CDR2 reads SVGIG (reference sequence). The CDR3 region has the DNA TGTGCCTGGAAAGGACGGGAGGTCACCTACGAGCAGTACTTC. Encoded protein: CAWKGREVTYEQYF.

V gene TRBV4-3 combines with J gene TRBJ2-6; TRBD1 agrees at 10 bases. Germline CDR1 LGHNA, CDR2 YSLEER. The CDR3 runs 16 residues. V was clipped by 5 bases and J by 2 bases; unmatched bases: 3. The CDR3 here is CASSTGQGAGANVLTF. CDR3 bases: TGCGCCAGCAGCACTGGACAGGGGGCTGGGGCCAACGTCCTGACTTTC.

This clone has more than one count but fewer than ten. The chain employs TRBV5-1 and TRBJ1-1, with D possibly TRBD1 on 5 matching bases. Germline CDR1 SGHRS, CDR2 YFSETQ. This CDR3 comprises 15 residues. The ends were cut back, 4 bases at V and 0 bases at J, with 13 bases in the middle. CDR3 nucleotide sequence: TGCGCCAGCAGCGCGGGGCAGGGACTGAACACTGAAGCTTTCTTT. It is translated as CASSAGQGLNTEAFF.

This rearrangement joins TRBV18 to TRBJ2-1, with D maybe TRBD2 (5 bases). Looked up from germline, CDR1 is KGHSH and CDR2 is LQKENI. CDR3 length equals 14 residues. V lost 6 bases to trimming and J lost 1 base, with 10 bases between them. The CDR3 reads CASSPRGSYNEQFF. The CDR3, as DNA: TGTGCCAGCTCGCCTAGAGGGTCCTACAATGAGCAGTTCTTC.

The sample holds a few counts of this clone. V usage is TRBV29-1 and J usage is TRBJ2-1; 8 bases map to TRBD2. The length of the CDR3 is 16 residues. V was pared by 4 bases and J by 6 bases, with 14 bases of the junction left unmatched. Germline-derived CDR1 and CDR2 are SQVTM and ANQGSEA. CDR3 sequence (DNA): TGCAGCGTTGCTTGGAGGGTCGGGAGCGGGAGCAATGAGCAGTTCTTC. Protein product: CSVAWRVGSGSNEQFF.

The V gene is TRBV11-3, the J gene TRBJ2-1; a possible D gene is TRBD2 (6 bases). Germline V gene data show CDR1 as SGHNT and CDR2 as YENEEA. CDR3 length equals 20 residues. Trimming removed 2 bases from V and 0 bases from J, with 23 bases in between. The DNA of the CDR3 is TGTGCCAGCAGCTTAACTTGGTGGGGTGGAGGGGCTCCCTCCTACAATGAGCAGTTCTTC. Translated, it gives CASSLTWWGGGAPSYNEQFF.

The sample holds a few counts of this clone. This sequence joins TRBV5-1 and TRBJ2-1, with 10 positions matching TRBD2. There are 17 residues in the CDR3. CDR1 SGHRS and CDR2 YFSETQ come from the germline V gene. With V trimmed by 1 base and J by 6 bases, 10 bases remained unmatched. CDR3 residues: CASSLLASGGPSNEQFF. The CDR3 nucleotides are TGCGCCAGCAGCTTGTTGGCTAGCGGGGGCCCAAGCAATGAGCAGTTCTTC.

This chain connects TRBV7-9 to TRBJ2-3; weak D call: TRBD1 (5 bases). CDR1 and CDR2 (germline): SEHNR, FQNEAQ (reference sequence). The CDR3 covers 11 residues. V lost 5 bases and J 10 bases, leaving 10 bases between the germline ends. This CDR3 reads CASSNEGAQYF. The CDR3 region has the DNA TGTGCCAGCAGCAACGAAGGGGCGCAGTATTTT.

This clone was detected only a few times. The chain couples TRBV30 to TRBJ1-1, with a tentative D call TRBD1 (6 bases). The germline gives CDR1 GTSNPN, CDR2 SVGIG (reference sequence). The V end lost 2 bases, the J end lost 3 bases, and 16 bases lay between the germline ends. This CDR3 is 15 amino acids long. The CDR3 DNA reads TGTGCCTGGAGTCTCGGGACACCGGTTTACACTGAAGCTTTCTTT. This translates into CAWSLGTPVYTEAFF.

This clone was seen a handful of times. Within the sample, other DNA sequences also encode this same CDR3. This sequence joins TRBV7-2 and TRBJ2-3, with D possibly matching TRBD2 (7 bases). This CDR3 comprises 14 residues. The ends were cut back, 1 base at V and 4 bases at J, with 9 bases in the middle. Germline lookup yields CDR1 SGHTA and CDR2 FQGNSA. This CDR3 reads CASSLEGGPDTQYF. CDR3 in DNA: TGTGCCAGCAGCTTAGAGGGGGGGCCAGATACGCAGTATTTT. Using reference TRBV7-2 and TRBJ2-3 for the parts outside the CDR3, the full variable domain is GAGVSQSPSNKVTEKGKDVELRCDPISGHTALYWYRQSLGQGLEFLIYFQGNSAPDKSGLPSDRFSAERTGGSVSTLTIQRTQQEDSAVYLCASSLEGGPDTQYFGPGTRLTVL.

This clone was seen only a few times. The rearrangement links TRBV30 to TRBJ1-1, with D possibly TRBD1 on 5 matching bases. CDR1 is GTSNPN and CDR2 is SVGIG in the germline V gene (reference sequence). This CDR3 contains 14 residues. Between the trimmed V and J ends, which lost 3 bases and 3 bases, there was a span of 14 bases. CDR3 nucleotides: TGTGCCTGGAGCCGACTGGGGGAGGACACTGAAGCTTTCTTT. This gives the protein CAWSRLGEDTEAFF.

CDR3 DNA sequence: TGTGCCAGCAGCTTTGCACACACAGATACGCAGTATTTT. Protein: CASSFAHTDTQYF. This chain uses TRBV7-3 with TRBJ2-3; no reliable D call. The CDR3 extends over 13 amino acids. The germline V and J ends were trimmed by 3 bases and 2 bases, with 6 bases remaining between them. Per the germline V gene, CDR1 is SGHTA and CDR2 is FQGTGA.

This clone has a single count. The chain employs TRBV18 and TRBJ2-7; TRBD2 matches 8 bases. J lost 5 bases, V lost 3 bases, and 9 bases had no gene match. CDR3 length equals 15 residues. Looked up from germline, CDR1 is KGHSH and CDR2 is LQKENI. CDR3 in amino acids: CASSPPSRGVNEQYF. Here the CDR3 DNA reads TGTGCCAGCTCACCTCCTTCGCGGGGGGTTAACGAGCAGTACTTC.

CDR3 region: CASSVIAGTDTQYF. Written as DNA, the CDR3 is TGTGCCAGCAGCGTAATAGCGGGCACAGATACGCAGTATTTT. This chain uses TRBV9 with TRBJ2-3, with a weak D call TRBD2 (6 bases). The CDR3 consists of 14 residues. Germline CDR1 SGDLS, CDR2 YYNGEE. V dropped 1 base and J dropped 1 base, with 7 bases sitting between them.

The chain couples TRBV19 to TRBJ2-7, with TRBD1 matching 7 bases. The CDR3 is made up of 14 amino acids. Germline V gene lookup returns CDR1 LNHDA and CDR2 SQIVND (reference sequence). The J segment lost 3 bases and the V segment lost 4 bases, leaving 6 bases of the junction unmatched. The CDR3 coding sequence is TGTGCCAGTAGTAAGGGGACAGAATTCTACGAGCAGTACTTC. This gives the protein CASSKGTEFYEQYF.

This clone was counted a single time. The CDR3 DNA is TGTGCCAGCAGCCCAGGGGGACTAGCGGACCTCACAGATACGCAGTATTTT. It codes for CASSPGGLADLTDTQYF. The rearrangement uses TRBV13 and TRBJ2-3, with TRBD2 matching 11 bases. Germline trimming cut 5 bases from V and 2 bases from J; bases unmatched to any gene: 9. In germline, CDR1 is PRHDT, CDR2 FYEKMQ (reference sequence). There are 17 residues in the CDR3.